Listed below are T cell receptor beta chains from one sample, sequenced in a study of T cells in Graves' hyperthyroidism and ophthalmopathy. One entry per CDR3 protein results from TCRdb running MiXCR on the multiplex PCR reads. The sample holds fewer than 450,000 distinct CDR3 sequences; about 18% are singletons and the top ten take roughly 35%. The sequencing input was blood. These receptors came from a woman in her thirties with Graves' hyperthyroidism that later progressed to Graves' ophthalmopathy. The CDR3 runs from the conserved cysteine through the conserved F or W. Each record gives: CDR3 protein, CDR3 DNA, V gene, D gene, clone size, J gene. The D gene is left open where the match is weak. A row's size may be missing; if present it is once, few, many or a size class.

CASSGGQGLIGNTIYF | TGTGCCAGCAGTGGGGGACAGGGGCTGATTGGAAACACCATATATTTT | TRBV2 | TRBD1 | many | TRBJ1-3
CSARENRGTTPLHF | TGCAGTGCTAGAGAGAACAGGGGGACGACACCCCTCCACTTT | TRBV20-1 | TRBD1 | . | TRBJ1-6
CASSVPPDRVLWAFF | TGTGCCAGCAGTGTGCCCCCGGACAGGGTTCTTTGGGCTTTCTTT | TRBV25-1 | TRBD1 | . | TRBJ1-1
CASSLSKLNSPLHF | TGCGCCAGCAGCTTGTCTAAGCTTAATTCACCCCTCCACTTT | TRBV5-1 | . | many | TRBJ1-6
CASSEWTGGASGPNTEAFF | TGCGCCAGCAGCGAATGGACAGGGGGCGCTTCAGGGCCGAACACTGAAGCTTTCTTT | TRBV5-1 | TRBD1 | few | TRBJ1-1
CASSLGLLAGAPEQYF | TGTGCCAGCAGCTTAGGACTACTAGCGGGAGCCCCCGAGCAGTACTTC | TRBV11-1 | TRBD2 | many | TRBJ2-7
CASSPTGAYEQYF | TGTGCCAGCTCGCCTACAGGGGCCTACGAGCAGTACTTC | TRBV18 | TRBD1 | few | TRBJ2-7
CSARDRAETQYF | TGCAGTGCTAGAGATCGGGCAGAGACCCAGTACTTC | TRBV20-1 | . | . | TRBJ2-5
CASSLLGLASDEQYF | TGTGCCAGCAGTTTATTGGGACTAGCGTCAGACGAGCAGTACTTC | TRBV27 | TRBD2 | many | TRBJ2-7
CASSYRPGRGETQYF | TGTGCCAGCAGTTATAGACCCGGAAGGGGAGAGACCCAGTACTTC | TRBV6-2/TRBV6-3 | . | many | TRBJ2-5
CAISESGRAYGYTF | TGTGCCATCAGTGAGTCGGGACGGGCCTATGGCTACACCTTC | TRBV10-3 | . | many | TRBJ1-2
CSARDFQRGDSYEQYF | TGCAGTGCTAGAGATTTTCAGCGGGGAGACTCCTACGAGCAGTACTTC | TRBV20-1 | TRBD2 | many | TRBJ2-7
CASSLYGSSGNTIYF | TGTGCCAGCAGTTTATACGGATCCTCTGGAAACACCATATATTTT | TRBV27 | . | many | TRBJ1-3
CASSAAGESSYNEQFF | TGTGCCAGCAGTGCCGCGGGGGAGAGCTCCTACAATGAGCAGTTCTTC | TRBV2 | TRBD2 | many | TRBJ2-1
CASSFPGLEKLFF | TGTGCCAGCAGTTTTCCTGGTCTTGAAAAACTGTTTTTT | TRBV28 | . | many | TRBJ1-4
CSARDLSRGSDTGELFF | TGCAGTGCTAGAGATCTATCGCGGGGAAGTGATACCGGGGAGCTGTTTTTT | TRBV20-1 | . | . | TRBJ2-2
CASSGGTGDLVETQYF | TGTGCCAGCAGTGGGGGGACAGGGGATTTGGTTGAGACCCAGTACTTC | TRBV6-2/TRBV6-3 | TRBD1 | . | TRBJ2-5
CASRPATAGGITGELFF | TGTGCCAGCAGACCAGCAACGGCGGGGGGGATCACCGGGGAGCTGTTTTTT | TRBV7-9 | TRBD2 | . | TRBJ2-2
CASSLEGHGYEQYF | TGTGCCAGCAGCTTAGAGGGGCACGGCTACGAGCAGTACTTC | TRBV11-2 | . | many | TRBJ2-7
CASRTIDQRETQYF | TGTGCCAGCAGAACGATTGACCAGCGGGAGACCCAGTACTTC | TRBV27 | . | many | TRBJ2-5
CASSFGRSEQYF | TGTGCCAGCAGTTTCGGGAGGAGCGAGCAGTACTTC | TRBV14 | TRBD2 | many | TRBJ2-7
CASSMFGNTEAFF | TGTGCCAGTAGTATGTTTGGGAACACTGAAGCTTTCTTT | TRBV19 | . | many | TRBJ1-1
CASSLDPQNTGELFF | TGTGCCAGCAGCTTAGATCCACAGAACACCGGGGAGCTGTTTTTT | TRBV11-2 | . | many | TRBJ2-2
CSARDVPRTSGSVDTQYF | TGCAGTGCTAGAGACGTACCCAGGACTAGCGGGAGTGTAGATACGCAGTATTTT | TRBV20-1 | TRBD2 | . | TRBJ2-3
CASTYPGQGAMGAFF | TGTGCCAGCACTTACCCCGGACAGGGGGCGATGGGAGCTTTCTTT | TRBV6-9 | TRBD1 | many | TRBJ1-1
CSADPLRIRGLPSTDTQYF | TGCAGTGCGGACCCCCTCCGAATCCGCGGATTGCCTAGCACAGATACGCAGTATTTT | TRBV20-1 | . | many | TRBJ2-3
CASRAGYGYTF | TGCGCCAGCAGGGCGGGGTATGGCTACACCTTC | TRBV5-1 | . | few | TRBJ1-2